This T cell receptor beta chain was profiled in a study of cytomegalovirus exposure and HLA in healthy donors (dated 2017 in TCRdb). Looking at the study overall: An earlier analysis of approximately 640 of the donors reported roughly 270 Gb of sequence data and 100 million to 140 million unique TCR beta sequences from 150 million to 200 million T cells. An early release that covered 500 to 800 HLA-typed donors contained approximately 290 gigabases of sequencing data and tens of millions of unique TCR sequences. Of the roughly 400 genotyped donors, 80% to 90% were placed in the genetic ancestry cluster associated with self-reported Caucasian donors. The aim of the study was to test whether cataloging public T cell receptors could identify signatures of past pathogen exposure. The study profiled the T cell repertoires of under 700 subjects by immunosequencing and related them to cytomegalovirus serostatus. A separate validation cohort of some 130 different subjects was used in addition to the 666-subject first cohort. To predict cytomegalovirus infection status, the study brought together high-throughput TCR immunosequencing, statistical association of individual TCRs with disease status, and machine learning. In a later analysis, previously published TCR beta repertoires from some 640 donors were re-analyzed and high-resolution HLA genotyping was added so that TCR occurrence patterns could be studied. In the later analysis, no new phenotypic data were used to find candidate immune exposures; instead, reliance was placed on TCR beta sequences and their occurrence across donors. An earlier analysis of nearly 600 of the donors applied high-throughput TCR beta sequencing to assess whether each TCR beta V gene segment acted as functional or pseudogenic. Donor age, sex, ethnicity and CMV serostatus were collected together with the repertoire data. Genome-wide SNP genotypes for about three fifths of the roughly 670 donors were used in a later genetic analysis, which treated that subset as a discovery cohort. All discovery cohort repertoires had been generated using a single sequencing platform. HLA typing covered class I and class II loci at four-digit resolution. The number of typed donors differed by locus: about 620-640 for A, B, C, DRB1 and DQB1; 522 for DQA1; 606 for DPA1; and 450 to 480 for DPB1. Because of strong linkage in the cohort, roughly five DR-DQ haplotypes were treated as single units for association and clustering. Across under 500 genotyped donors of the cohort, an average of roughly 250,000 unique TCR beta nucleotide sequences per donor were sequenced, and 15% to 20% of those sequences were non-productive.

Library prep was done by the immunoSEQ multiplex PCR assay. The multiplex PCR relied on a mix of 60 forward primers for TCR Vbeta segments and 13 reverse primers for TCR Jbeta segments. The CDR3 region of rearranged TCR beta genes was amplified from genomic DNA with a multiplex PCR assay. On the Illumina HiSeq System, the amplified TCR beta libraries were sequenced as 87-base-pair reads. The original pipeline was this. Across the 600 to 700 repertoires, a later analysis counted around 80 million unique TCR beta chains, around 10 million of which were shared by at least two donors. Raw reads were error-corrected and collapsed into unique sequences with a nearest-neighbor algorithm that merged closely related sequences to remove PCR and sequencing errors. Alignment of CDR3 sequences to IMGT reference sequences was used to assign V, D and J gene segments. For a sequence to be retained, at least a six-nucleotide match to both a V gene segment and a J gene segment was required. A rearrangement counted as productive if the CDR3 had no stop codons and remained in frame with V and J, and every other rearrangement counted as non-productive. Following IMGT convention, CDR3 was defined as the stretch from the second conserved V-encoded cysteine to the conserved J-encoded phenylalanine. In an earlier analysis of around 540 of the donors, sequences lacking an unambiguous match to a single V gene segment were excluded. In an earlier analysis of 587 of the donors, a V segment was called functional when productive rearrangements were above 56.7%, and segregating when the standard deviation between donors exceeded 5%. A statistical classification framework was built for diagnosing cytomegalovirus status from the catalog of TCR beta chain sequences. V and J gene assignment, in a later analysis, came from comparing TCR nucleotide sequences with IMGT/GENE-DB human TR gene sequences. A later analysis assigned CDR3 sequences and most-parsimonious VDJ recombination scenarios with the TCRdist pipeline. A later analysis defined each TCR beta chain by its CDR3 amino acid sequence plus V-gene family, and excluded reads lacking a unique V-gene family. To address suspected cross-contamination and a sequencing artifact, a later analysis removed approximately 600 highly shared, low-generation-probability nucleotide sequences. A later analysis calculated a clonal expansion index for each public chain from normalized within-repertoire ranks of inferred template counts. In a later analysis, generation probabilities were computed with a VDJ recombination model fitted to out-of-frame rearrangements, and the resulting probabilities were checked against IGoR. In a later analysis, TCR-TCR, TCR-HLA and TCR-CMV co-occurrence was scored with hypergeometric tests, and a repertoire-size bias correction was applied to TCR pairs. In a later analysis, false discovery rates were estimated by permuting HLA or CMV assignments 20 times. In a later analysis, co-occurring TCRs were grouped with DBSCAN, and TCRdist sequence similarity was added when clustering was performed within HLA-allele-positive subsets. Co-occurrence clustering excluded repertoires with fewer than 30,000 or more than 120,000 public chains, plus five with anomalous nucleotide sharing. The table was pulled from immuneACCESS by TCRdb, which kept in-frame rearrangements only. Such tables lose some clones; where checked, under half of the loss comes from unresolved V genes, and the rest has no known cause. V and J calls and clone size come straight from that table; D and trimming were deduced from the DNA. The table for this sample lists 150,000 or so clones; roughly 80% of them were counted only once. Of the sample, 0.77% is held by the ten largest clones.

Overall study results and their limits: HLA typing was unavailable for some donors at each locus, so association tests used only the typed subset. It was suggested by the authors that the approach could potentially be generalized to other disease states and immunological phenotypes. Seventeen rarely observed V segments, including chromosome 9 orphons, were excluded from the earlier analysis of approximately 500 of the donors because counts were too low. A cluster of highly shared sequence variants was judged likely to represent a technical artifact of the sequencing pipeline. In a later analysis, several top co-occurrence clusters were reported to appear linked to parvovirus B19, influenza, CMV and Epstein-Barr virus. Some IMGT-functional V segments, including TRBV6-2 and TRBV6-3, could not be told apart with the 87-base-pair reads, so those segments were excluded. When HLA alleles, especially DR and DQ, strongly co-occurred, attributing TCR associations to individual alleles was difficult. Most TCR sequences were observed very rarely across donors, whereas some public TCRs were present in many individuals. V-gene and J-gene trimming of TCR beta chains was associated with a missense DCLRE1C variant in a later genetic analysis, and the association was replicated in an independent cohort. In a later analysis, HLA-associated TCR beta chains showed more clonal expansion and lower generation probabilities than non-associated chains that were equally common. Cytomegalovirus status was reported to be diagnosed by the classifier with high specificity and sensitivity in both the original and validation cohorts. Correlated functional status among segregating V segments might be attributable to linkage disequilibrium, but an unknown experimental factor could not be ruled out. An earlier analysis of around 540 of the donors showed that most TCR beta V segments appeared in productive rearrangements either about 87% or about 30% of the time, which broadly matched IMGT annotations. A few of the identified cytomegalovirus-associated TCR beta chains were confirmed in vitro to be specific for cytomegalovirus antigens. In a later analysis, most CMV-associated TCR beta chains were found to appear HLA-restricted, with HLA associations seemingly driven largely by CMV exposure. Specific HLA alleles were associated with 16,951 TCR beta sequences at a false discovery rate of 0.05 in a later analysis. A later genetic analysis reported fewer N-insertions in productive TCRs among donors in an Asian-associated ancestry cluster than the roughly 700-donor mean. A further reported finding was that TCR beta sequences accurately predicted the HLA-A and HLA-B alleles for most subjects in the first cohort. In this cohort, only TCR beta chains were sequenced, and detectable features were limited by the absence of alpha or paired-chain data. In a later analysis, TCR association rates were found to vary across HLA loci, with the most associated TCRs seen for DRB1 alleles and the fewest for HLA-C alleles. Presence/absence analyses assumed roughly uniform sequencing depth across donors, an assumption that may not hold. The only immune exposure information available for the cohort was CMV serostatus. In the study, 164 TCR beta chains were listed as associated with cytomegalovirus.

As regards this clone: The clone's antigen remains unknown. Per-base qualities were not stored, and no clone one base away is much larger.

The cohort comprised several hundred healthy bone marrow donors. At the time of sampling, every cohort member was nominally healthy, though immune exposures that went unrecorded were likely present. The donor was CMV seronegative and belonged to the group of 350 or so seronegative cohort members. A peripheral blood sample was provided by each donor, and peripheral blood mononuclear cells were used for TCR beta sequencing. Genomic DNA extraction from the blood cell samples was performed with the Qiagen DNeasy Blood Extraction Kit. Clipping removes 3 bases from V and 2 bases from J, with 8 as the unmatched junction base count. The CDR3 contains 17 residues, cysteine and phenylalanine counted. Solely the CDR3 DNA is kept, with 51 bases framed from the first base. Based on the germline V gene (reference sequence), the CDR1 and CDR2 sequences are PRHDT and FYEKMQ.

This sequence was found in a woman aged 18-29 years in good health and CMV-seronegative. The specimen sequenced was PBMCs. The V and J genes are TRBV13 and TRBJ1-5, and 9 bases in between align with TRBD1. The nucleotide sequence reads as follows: TGTGCCAGCAGCTTTTACCCCACAGGGGGCGGCAATCAGCCCCAGCATTTT. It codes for CASSFYPTGGGNQPQHF.